Below, one T cell receptor (beta chain) is given with its context. The assay was immunoSEQ multiplex PCR, and TCRdb's table has in-frame clones only and misses some. The sample consists of 70,000 or so clones, around 89% of them appearing once. The sample comes from a study of OX40 agonist ivuxolimab in advanced cancers. This CDR3 spans 15 amino acids. Germline CDR1 is SGHRS and CDR2 is YFSETQ. Trimming took 0 bases from V and 2 from J, leaving 12 bases between them. The specimen was CD4+ or CD8+ T cells sorted from blood, collected in a trial of the OX40 agonist ivuxolimab. The TCR comes from an adult with an advanced solid tumor such as melanoma, head and neck, liver or kidney cancer. The chain is built from TRBV5-1 and TRBJ2-7; tentative D call: TRBD1 (5 bases). The CDR3 DNA reads as TGCGCCAGCAGCTTGGAGGGGATTTCGGCCTACGAGCAGTACTTC. This gives the protein CASSLEGISAYEQYF.